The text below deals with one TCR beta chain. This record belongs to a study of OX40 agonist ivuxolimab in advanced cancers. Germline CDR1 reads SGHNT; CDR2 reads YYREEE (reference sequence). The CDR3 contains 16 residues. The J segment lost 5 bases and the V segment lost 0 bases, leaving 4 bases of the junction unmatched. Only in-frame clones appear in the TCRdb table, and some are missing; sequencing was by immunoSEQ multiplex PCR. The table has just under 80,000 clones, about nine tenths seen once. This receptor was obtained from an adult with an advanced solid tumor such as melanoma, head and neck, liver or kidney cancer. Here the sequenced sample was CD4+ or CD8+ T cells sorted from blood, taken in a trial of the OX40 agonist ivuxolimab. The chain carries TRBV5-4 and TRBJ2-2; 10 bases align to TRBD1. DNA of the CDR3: TGTGCCAGCAGCTTGGGACAGGGGGCGCAAACCGGGGAGCTGTTTTTT. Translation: CASSLGQGAQTGELFF.